The present T cell receptor (delta chain) was sequenced within a study of delta chains in infants with herpesvirus infections. The overall study: Ugandan infants were followed prospectively from birth through primary CMV infection. Postnatally CMV-infected infants were checked for a public fetal Vdelta1/Vgamma8 clonotype. Study-level findings and limits: The public clonotype appeared only at the first post-infection time point. Among 18 CMV-infected infants, a few showed the public Vdelta1 clonotype.

Gamma-chain- and delta-chain-specific primers converted PBMC RNA into TCR cDNA. TCRdb re-called clones from the RT-PCR reads using CATT. The table shows about 1,200 delta-chain clones, with around 30% occurring only once. About this clone: Its cognate antigen is unknown. This sequence may be a read error, since a much larger clone differs from it by one base. In the same sample, other DNA sequences code for this CDR3.

The CDR3 has 11 amino acids. The V gene's germline CDR1 is TSWWSYY and CDR2 QGS. The origin of this receptor is a human donor who was a Ugandan infant, either HIV-exposed or HIV-unexposed (not recorded which). The V gene is TRDV1, the J gene TRDJ1; D not certain. The sequencing here drew on peripheral blood, taken at time point 1 of longitudinal follow-up. This chain's CDR3 is CALGSTDKLIF. The CDR3 bases are TGTGCTCTTGGGTCTACCGATAAACTCATTTTT.